This T cell receptor beta chain derives from a study of OX40 agonist ivuxolimab in advanced cancers. Study context: Prior anti-PD-1, anti-PD-L1 or anti-CTLA-4 therapy did not bar entry, and roughly 40% had some.

Here immunoSEQ multiplex PCR was the method, and the copy in TCRdb shows in-frame clones only, minus some. The sample holds 65,000 to 75,000 clones, approximately 90% seen once. Germline CDR1 and CDR2: SNHLY and FYNNEI. The V gene end was trimmed by 11 bases and the J gene end by 1 base; junction bases not matched to a gene: 10. The CDR3 runs 14 residues. This TCR derives from an adult with an advanced solid tumor such as melanoma, head and neck, liver or kidney cancer. This specimen was CD4+ or CD8+ T cells sorted from blood, taken in a trial of the OX40 agonist ivuxolimab. The genes are TRBV2 and TRBJ2-7; 8 nucleotides align to TRBD1. This chain's CDR3 is CAATYGTGSYEQYF. CDR3 bases: TGTGCCGCCACGTACGGGACAGGATCCTACGAGCAGTACTTC.